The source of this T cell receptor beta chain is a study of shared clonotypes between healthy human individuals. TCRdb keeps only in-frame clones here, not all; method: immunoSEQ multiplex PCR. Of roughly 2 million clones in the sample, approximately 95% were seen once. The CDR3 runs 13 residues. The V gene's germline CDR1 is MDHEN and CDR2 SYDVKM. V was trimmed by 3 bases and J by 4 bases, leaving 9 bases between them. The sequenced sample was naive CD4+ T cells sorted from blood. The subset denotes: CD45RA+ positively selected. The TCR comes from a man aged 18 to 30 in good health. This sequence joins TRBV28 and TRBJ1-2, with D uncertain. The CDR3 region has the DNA TGTGCCAGCAGTTTGCCCCAGGCCTATGGCTACACCTTC. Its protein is CASSLPQAYGYTF.